The clone carrying this T cell receptor beta chain was observed a handful of times. This entry comes from a study of blood T cells in healthy people across ages. Looking at the study overall: About one barcoded beta molecule was captured per two T cells (by template switching).

CDR1 is DFQATT, CDR2 SNEGSKA, per germline (reference sequence). The V gene end was trimmed by 6 bases and the J gene end by 5 bases; junction bases not matched to a gene: 18. This CDR3 region has 18 residues. Using a J-beta primer mix together with a sample-barcoded 5' primer, a second PCR was run for about 7 to 12 cycles. MiXCR was run by TCRdb on the 5' RACE reads, yielding one entry per CDR3 protein. Of roughly 550,000 distinct CDR3 sequences listed, nearly 25% are singletons. These data were also reused for a study on T cells of mothers and their children.

The TCR comes from a boy between 5 and 17 years old in good health. This sequence joins TRBV20-1 and TRBJ2-1; 11 positions match TRBD1. The sample comprised blood. The CDR3 protein is CSAPHRDRGFIANNEQFF. DNA of the CDR3: TGCAGTGCACCGCATCGGGACAGGGGGTTTATCGCCAACAATGAGCAGTTCTTC.